This T cell receptor (beta chain) stems from a study of blood T cell repertoires in COVID-19. Across the whole study: The cDNA or gDNA used as material had been derived from T cells, B-cell-depleted T cells, or PBMCs.

Methods used by the authors: Reference gene primer amplification yielded estimated nucleated cell counts. Assay used: immunoSEQ multiplex PCR; TCRdb lists only in-frame clones, some missing. V and J calls and clone size follow that table, whereas D and trimming were derived from the DNA. The data contain roughly 250,000 clones, roughly 82% of them singletons. J lost 1 base, V lost 3 bases, and 12 bases had no gene match. Germline lookup yields CDR1 KGHSH and CDR2 LQKENI. The CDR3 runs 19 residues. This clone was found once. The source of this sequence is a woman of 80 years or more with active or convalescent COVID-19. Sequenced material: peripheral blood. This chain joins TRBV18 and TRBJ2-3; 11 bases agree with TRBD2. The CDR3 region is CASSPRSLAGGRGTDTQYF. The CDR3 DNA follows: TGTGCCAGCTCACCGAGGAGCCTAGCGGGGGGTCGAGGCACAGATACGCAGTATTTT.